Each of the 24 T cell receptor beta chains below was sequenced from the same sample in a study of cytomegalovirus exposure and HLA in healthy donors. Primers for the PCR totalled 60 Vbeta and 13 Jbeta. Here immunoSEQ multiplex PCR was the method, and the copy in TCRdb shows in-frame clones only, minus some. The sample yields approximately 150,000 clones, roughly 77% seen once. The sequencing input was PBMCs. These receptors were collected from a male donor in good health and CMV-seronegative.

Only a few counts were recorded for this clone. V is TRBV5-1 and J is TRBJ2-1; 7 positions agree with TRBD2. From germline, CDR1 is SGHRS and CDR2 YFSETQ. V trimming: 1 base; J trimming: 1 base; junction bases outside the gene matches: 5. The CDR3 spans 16 residues. Here the CDR3 reads CASSLRGSGSYNEQFF. The CDR3 DNA follows: TGCGCCAGCAGCTTGCGCGGGAGTGGGTCCTACAATGAGCAGTTCTTC.

This CDR3 reads CASSPGQLAGARHEQYF. Written as DNA, the CDR3 is TGCGCCAGCAGCCCGGGGCAACTAGCGGGGGCCCGACACGAGCAGTACTTC. This chain links TRBV5-1 with TRBJ2-7, with 11 bases fitting TRBD2. V lost 4 bases, J lost 5 bases, and 14 bases stayed unmatched. Germline values: CDR1 SGHRS, CDR2 YFSETQ. The CDR3 consists of 17 residues.

This clone was counted between two and nine times. V usage is TRBV6-1 and J usage is TRBJ1-5; no clear D. Germline V gene sequence: CDR1 MNHNS, CDR2 SASEGT. The CDR3 loop spans 16 amino acids. The V gene lost 2 bases and the J gene lost 0 bases, with 11 bases spanning the gap. The CDR3 bases are TGTGCCAGCAGTGAATTGGGAGCGTATAGCAATCAGCCCCAGCATTTT. It translates to CASSELGAYSNQPQHF.

J is TRBJ1-3 and V is TRBV12-5, with TRBD1 as a possible D gene (5 bases). Germline CDR1 LGHNT, CDR2 FRNRAP. Trimming shortened V by 0 bases and J by 2 bases, and 5 bases separated the two germline ends. This CDR3 contains 14 residues. The CDR3 sequence is CASGLVGAGNTIYF. Written as DNA, the CDR3 is TGTGCTAGTGGTTTGGTAGGGGCTGGAAACACCATATATTTT.

CDR3 sequence reads: CSVDLQGRATQYF. The CDR3 coding sequence is TGCAGCGTTGATCTGCAGGGTCGTGCGACCCAGTACTTC. The chain recombines TRBV29-1 with TRBJ2-5; TRBD1 is a possible D gene (5 bases). Germline V gene sequence: CDR1 SQVTM, CDR2 ANQGSEA. This CDR3 spans 13 amino acids. V dropped 3 bases and J dropped 7 bases, with 15 bases sitting between them.

This clone came up a few times. This chain links TRBV18 with TRBJ1-2; 8 nucleotides match TRBD1. V was pared by 4 bases and J by 6 bases, with 4 bases of the junction left unmatched. This CDR3 has 13 amino acids. Germline V CDR1 and CDR2: KGHSH, LQKENI. CDR3: CASSRQGTNGYTF. The CDR3 nucleotides are TGTGCCAGCTCACGACAGGGGACCAATGGCTACACCTTC.

The genes are TRBV7-3 and TRBJ1-6; tentative D call: TRBD1 (5 bases). Per the germline V gene, CDR1 is SGHTA and CDR2 is FQGTGA. The V and J ends lost 5 bases and 6 bases respectively, with 11 bases between them. This CDR3 is 14 amino acids long. DNA for the CDR3: TGTGCCAGCAGCCTAGGGACTCTTAATTCACCCCTCCACTTT. Translated: CASSLGTLNSPLHF.

The CDR3 nucleotides read TGCGCCAGCAGCCAAGCCGGGACAGGGGGGACCGGGGAGCTGTTTTTT. Residues: CASSQAGTGGTGELFF. The chain recombines TRBV4-1 with TRBJ2-2; 11 bases map to TRBD1. This CDR3 is 16 amino acids long. The ends lost 1 base at V and 5 bases at J; junction bases unmatched: 3. CDR1 is MGHRA and CDR2 is YSYEKL in the germline V gene.

V and J are TRBV19 and TRBJ2-7, with 9 bases lining up with TRBD1. CDR3 length: 14 residues. The germline V gene has CDR1 LNHDA and CDR2 SQIVND (reference sequence). V dropped 3 bases and J dropped 7; count of bases not matched to a gene: 7. DNA of the CDR3: TGTGCCAGTAGTATGTTACAGGGGGCAGGAGAGCAGTACTTC. Amino acid sequence: CASSMLQGAGEQYF.

To note about this clone: One junction end does not reproduce the germline sequence, and a read error may be involved. The chain recombines TRBV19 with TRBJ1-5, with 8 bases that match TRBD1. Germline-derived CDR1 and CDR2 are LNHDA and SQIVND (reference sequence). This CDR3 is built from 15 residues. CDR3 sequence: CASRKDRAPNQLQHF. Written as DNA, the CDR3 is TGTGCCAGTAGAAAGGACAGGGCACCCAATCAGCTCCAGCATTTT.

This clone was seen only once. The chain recombines TRBV5-1 with TRBJ2-7; D uncertain. Germline CDR1 reads SGHRS; CDR2 reads YFSETQ. CDR3 length: 14 amino acids. Trimming took off 0 bases at V and 1 base at J, with 8 bases between the two ends. CDR3 region: CASSLGAISYEQYF. In DNA form, the CDR3 reads TGCGCCAGCAGCTTGGGGGCCATTTCCTACGAGCAGTACTTC. The whole variable domain, filled in from reference TRBV5-1 and TRBJ2-7, reads KAGVTQTPRYLIKTRGQQVTLSCSPISGHRSVSWYQQTPGQGLQFLFEYFSETQRNKGNFPGRFSGRQFSNSRSEMNVSTLELGDSALYLCASSLGAISYEQYFGPGTRLTVT.

The genes are TRBV7-9 and TRBJ1-2; no definite D call. V gave up 7 bases and J gave up 8 bases, with 11 bases separating them. CDR3 length: 11 amino acids. The V gene's germline CDR1 is SEHNR and CDR2 FQNEAQ (reference sequence). In nucleotides, the CDR3 is TGTGCCAGCACACCGGGCGGGGGCTACACCTTC. Protein sequence: CASTPGGGYTF.

This chain joins TRBV28 and TRBJ1-5; perhaps TRBD1 as D (6 bases). This CDR3 spans 14 amino acids. Germline CDR1 is MDHEN and CDR2 is SYDVKM. The ends were cut back, 6 bases at V and 0 bases at J, with 9 bases in the middle. The CDR3 coding sequence is TGTGCCAGCAGGGGGGCAAATAGCAATCAGCCCCAGCATTTT. Protein product: CASRGANSNQPQHF.

V and J are TRBV5-1 and TRBJ1-2, with D maybe TRBD1 (6 bases). V was trimmed by 4 bases and J by 3 bases, leaving 16 bases between them. The germline CDR1 and CDR2 sequences are SGHRS and YFSETQ. The CDR3 is 15 amino acids. CDR3 sequence: CASSTGQPEDYGYTF. The CDR3 nucleotides are TGCGCCAGCAGCACCGGACAGCCTGAGGACTATGGCTACACCTTC.

The V and J genes are TRBV9 and TRBJ2-5; 11 bases fit TRBD1. Trimming removed 4 bases from V and 1 base from J; junction bases left unmatched: 3. The CDR3 runs 15 residues. CDR1 is SGDLS and CDR2 is YYNGEE in the germline V gene. The CDR3 nucleotides are TGTGCCAGCAGCCGGACAGGGGGCCCCCAAGAGACCCAGTACTTC. It is translated as CASSRTGGPQETQYF.

This clone has only a few counts. One end of the junction fails to match germline, which may point to a read error. The chain employs TRBV11-2 and TRBJ1-6; no clear D gene. The germline CDR1 and CDR2 sequences are SGHAT and FQNNGV. The CDR3 sequence is 16 residues long. The CDR3 region is CASSLTVSSYNSPPHF. CDR3 nucleotide sequence: TGTGCCAGCAGCTTAACGGTTAGCTCCTATAATTCACCCCCCCACTTT.

The rearrangement links TRBV19 to TRBJ2-3; 11 bases line up with TRBD2. The germline V gene has CDR1 LNHDA and CDR2 SQIVND (reference sequence). Trimming cost V 1 base and J 5 bases; bases outside gene matches: 5. The CDR3 length is 16 residues. The CDR3 sequence is CASSIGLAGGLDTQYF. CDR3 nucleotide sequence: TGTGCCAGTAGTATAGGCCTAGCGGGGGGATTAGATACGCAGTATTTT.

The genes are TRBV2 and TRBJ1-2, with D possibly being TRBD1 (5 bases). V was shortened by 3 bases and J by 7 bases, with 15 bases between the two germline ends. Germline CDR1 is SNHLY and CDR2 is FYNNEI. The CDR3 consists of 14 residues. CDR3 in amino acids: CASSEWTGGGGYTF. Here the CDR3 DNA reads TGTGCCAGCAGTGAGTGGACGGGGGGTGGTGGCTACACCTTC.

This clone was counted between two and nine times. The chain employs TRBV4-3 and TRBJ2-4; TRBD1 is a possible D gene (5 bases). The V and J ends lost 1 base and 0 bases respectively, with 10 bases between them. The CDR3 length is 16 residues. Germline V CDR1 and CDR2: LGHNA, YSLEER. Written as DNA, the CDR3 is TGCGCCAGCAGCCAAGTCCCAGGGATAGCCAAAAACATTCAGTACTTC. Translated, it gives CASSQVPGIAKNIQYF.

This sequence joins TRBV6-5 and TRBJ2-1; D might be TRBD2 (5 bases). Germline loops: CDR1 MNHEY, CDR2 SVGAGI. The length of the CDR3 is 16 residues. Trimming pared 2 bases from V and 3 bases from J, leaving 14 bases between. CDR3 DNA: TGTGCCAGCAGTTACCATTGGCTAGCAAGCTACAATGAGCAGTTCTTC. This gives the protein CASSYHWLASYNEQFF.

The chain has TRBV27 and TRBJ2-5; 8 nucleotides agree with TRBD1. Germline V CDR1 and CDR2: MNHEY, SMNVEV (reference sequence). The V segment lost 6 bases and the J segment 0 bases; nucleotides outside the gene matches: 6. This CDR3 spans 15 amino acids. This CDR3 reads CASSRQGPYQETQYF. For the CDR3, the DNA is TGTGCCAGCAGCCGACAGGGGCCCTACCAAGAGACCCAGTACTTC.

V is TRBV5-1 and J is TRBJ2-7; the D gene is possibly TRBD2 (6 bases). The CDR3 is made up of 14 amino acids. Germline assignment: CDR1 SGHRS and CDR2 YFSETQ. Trimming shortened V by 2 bases and J by 3 bases, and 12 bases separated the two germline ends. This CDR3 is CASSFRDSGYEQYF. The CDR3 DNA reads as TGCGCCAGCAGCTTCCGGGACTCTGGCTACGAGCAGTACTTC.

The rearrangement uses TRBV14 and TRBJ2-3; tentative D call: TRBD2 (6 bases). From germline, CDR1 is SGHDN and CDR2 FVKESK. V was pared by 4 bases and J by 0 bases, with 11 bases between. The length of the CDR3 is 15 residues. The CDR3 region has the DNA TGTGCCAGCAGCCGGATGGGGACTAGCACAGATACGCAGTATTTT. Its translation is CASSRMGTSTDTQYF.

The chain recombines TRBV5-1 with TRBJ2-1; the D gene is possibly TRBD2 (8 bases). Deletions cut 2 bases from V and 0 bases from J, with 21 bases between. The CDR3 totals 19 residues. Germline CDR1 SGHRS, CDR2 YFSETQ. The CDR3 bases are TGCGCCAGCAGCTTATACAGGGGTAGCGGGGCTCTCTCCTACAATGAGCAGTTCTTC. This codes for CASSLYRGSGALSYNEQFF. Together with reference TRBV5-1 and TRBJ2-1, the CDR3 gives the full variable domain: KAGVTQTPRYLIKTRGQQVTLSCSPISGHRSVSWYQQTPGQGLQFLFEYFSETQRNKGNFPGRFSGRQFSNSRSEMNVSTLELGDSALYLCASSLYRGSGALSYNEQFFGPGTRLTVL.